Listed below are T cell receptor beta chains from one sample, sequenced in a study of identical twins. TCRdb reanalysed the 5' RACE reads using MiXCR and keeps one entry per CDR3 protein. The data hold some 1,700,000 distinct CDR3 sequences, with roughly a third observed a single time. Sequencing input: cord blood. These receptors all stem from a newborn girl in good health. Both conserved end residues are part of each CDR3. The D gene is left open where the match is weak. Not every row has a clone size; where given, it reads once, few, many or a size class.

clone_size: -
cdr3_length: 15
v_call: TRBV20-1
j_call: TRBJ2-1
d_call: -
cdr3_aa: CSARDPRTGRDEQFF
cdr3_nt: TGCAGTGCTAGAGATCCCCGGACAGGGAGGGATGAGCAGTTCTTC

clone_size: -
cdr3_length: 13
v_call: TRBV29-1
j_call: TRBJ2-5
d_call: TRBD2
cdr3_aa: CSVVSGGKDEQYF
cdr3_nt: TGCAGCGTTGTGAGCGGGGGGAAGGATGAGCAGTACTTC

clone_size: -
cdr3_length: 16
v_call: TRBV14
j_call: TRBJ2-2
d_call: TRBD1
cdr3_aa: CASSQDRTGSPGELFF
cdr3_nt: TGTGCCAGCAGCCAAGATAGGACAGGGAGCCCCGGGGAGCTGTTTTTT

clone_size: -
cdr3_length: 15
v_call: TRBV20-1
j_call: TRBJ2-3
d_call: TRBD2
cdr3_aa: CSARAASGMGDTQYF
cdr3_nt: TGCAGTGCTAGAGCGGCTAGCGGGATGGGGGATACGCAGTATTTT

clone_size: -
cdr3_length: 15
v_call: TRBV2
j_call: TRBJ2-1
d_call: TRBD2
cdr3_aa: CASSESGGSYNERFF
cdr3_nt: TGTGCCAGCAGTGAAAGCGGGGGTTCCTACAATGAGCGGTTCTTC

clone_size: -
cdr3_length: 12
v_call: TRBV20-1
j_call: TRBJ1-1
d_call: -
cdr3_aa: CSAETWWTEAFF
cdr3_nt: TGCAGTGCTGAGACATGGTGGACTGAAGCTTTCTTT

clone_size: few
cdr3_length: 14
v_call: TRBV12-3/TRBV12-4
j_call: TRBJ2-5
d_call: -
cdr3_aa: CASSLAGQSETQYF
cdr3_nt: TGTGCCAGCAGTTTAGCCGGACAAAGTGAGACCCAGTACTTC

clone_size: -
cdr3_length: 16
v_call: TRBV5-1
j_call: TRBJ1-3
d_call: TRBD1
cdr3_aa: CASSLRDSLSGNTIYF
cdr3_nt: TGCGCCAGCAGCCTACGGGACAGTCTCTCTGGAAACACCATATATTTT

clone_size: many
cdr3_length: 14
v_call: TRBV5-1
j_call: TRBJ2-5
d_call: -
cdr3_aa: CASSLRGPQETQYF
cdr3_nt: TGCGCCAGCAGCTTAAGGGGCCCCCAAGAGACCCAGTACTTC

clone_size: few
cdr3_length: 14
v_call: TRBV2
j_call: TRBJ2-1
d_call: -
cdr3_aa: CASTSTGANNEQFF
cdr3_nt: TGTGCCAGCACCTCGACAGGAGCAAACAATGAGCAGTTCTTC

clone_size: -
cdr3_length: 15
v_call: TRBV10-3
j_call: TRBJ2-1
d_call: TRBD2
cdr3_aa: CAISRLAGEYNEQFF
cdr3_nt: TGTGCCATCAGCCGACTAGCGGGAGAGTACAATGAGCAGTTCTTC

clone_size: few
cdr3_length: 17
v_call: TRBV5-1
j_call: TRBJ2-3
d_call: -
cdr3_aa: CASSAAGAGPSTDTQYF
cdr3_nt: TGCGCCAGCAGCGCGGCTGGGGCGGGGCCCAGCACAGATACGCAGTATTTT

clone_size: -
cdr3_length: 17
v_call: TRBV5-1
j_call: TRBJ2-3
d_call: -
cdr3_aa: CASSLRGNGRMADTQYF
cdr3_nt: TGCGCCAGCAGCTTGAGGGGGAACGGACGGATGGCAGATACGCAGTATTTT

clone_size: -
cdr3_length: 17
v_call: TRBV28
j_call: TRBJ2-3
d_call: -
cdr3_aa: CASREAAEVPTDGTQYF
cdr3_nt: TGTGCCAGCAGAGAGGCGGCTGAAGTCCCCACAGATGGTACGCAGTATTTT

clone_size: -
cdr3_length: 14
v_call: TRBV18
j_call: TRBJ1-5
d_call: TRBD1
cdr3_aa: CASSRGQGYHPQHF
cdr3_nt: TGTGCCAGCTCACGAGGACAGGGATATCATCCCCAGCATTTT

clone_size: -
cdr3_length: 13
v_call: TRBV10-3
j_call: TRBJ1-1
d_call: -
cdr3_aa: CAVGGWWNTEAFF
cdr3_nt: TGTGCCGTAGGAGGGTGGTGGAACACTGAAGCTTTCTTT

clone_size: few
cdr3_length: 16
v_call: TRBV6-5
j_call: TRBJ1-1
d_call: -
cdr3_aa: CASSYSARHPNTEAFF
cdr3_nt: TGTGCCAGCAGTTACTCGGCGCGACACCCGAACACTGAAGCTTTCTTT

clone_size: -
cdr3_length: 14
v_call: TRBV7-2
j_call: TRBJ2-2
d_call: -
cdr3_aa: CASSFDMDTGELFF
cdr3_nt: TGTGCCAGCAGCTTCGATATGGACACCGGGGAGCTGTTTTTT

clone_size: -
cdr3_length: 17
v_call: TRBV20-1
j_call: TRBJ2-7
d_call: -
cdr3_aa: CSARDPLSGSLSYEQYF
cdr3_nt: TGCAGTGCTAGAGATCCACTTTCCGGGTCCCTCTCCTACGAGCAGTACTTC

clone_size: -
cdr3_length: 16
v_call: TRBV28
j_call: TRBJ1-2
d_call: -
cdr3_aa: CASSPRAGVKDYGYTF
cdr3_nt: TGTGCCAGCAGTCCCCGGGCAGGGGTGAAGGACTATGGCTACACCTTC

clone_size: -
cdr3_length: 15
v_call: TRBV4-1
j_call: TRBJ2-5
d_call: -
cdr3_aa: CASSAGQQSQETQYF
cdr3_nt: TGCGCCAGCAGCGCCGGACAGCAATCCCAAGAGACCCAGTACTTC

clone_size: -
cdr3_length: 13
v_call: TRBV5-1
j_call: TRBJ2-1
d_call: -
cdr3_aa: CASSLVAKETQFF
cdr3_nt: TGCGCCAGCAGCTTGGTGGCGAAAGAGACCCAGTTCTTC

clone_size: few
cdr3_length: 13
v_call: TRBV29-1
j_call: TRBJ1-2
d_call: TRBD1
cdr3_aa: CSVEVGTVYGYTF
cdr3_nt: TGCAGCGTTGAAGTGGGGACAGTCTATGGCTACACCTTC

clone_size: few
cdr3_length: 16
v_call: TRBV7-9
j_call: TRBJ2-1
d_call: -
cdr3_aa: CASSSPGGTSYNEQFF
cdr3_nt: TGTGCCAGCAGCTCCCCCGGCGGGACGTCCTACAATGAGCAGTTCTTC

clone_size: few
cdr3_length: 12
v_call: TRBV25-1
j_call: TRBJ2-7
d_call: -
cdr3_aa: CASSEFGDEQYF
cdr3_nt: TGTGCCAGCAGTGAATTTGGGGACGAGCAGTACTTC

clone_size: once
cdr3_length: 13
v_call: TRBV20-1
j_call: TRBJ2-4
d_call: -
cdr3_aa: CSARSNTKNIRYF
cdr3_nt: TGCAGTGCTAGATCGAACACCAAAAACATTCGGTACTTC

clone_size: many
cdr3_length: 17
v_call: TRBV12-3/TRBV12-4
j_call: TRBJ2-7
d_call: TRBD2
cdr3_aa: CASSYTIGLAGPYEQYF
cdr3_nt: TGTGCCAGCAGCTATACGATAGGACTAGCGGGCCCCTACGAGCAGTACTTC

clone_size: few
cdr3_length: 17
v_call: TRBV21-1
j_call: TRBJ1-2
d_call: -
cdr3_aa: CASSQGAHPLTDYGYTF
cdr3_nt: TGTGCCAGCAGTCAGGGGGCCCATCCTCTCACGGACTATGGCTACACCTTC

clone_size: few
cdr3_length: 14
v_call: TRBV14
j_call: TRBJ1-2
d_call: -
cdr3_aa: CASTPNSRNYGYTF
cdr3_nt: TGTGCCAGCACCCCCAACTCCAGGAACTATGGCTACACCTTC

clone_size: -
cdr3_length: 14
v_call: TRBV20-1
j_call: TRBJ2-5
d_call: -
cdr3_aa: CSARDLAYQETQYF
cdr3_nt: TGCAGTGCTAGAGATCTAGCGTACCAAGAGACCCAGTACTTC

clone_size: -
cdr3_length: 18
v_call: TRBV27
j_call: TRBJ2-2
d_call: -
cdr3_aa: CASSLFWRGARDTGELFF
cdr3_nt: TGTGCCAGCAGTTTATTTTGGCGCGGCGCCCGGGACACCGGGGAGCTGTTTTTT

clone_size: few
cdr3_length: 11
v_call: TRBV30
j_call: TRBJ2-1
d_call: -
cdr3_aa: CACQTVTEQFF
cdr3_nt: TGTGCCTGCCAGACAGTGACTGAGCAGTTCTTC

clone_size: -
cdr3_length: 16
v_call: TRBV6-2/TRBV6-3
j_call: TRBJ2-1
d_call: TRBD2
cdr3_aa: CASRPTSGKSYNEQFF
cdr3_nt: TGTGCCAGCAGACCGACTAGCGGGAAATCCTACAATGAGCAGTTCTTC

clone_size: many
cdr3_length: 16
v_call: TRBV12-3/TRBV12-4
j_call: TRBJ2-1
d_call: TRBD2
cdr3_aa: CASSPRTSGRDNEQFF
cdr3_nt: TGTGCCAGCAGTCCTAGGACTAGCGGGAGGGATAATGAGCAGTTCTTC

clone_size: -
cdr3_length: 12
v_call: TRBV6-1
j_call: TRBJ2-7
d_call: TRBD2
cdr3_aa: CASRKGTSGEYF
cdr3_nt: TGTGCCAGCAGAAAAGGGACTAGCGGGGAGTACTTC

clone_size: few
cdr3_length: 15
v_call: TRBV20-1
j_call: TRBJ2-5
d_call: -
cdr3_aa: CSARGRAVTQETQYF
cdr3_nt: TGCAGTGCTAGAGGCAGGGCGGTAACCCAAGAGACCCAGTACTTC

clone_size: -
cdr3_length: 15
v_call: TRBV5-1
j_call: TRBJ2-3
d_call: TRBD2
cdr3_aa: CASSLRSGGPDTQYF
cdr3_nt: TGCGCCAGCAGCTTACGAAGCGGGGGACCAGATACGCAGTATTTT

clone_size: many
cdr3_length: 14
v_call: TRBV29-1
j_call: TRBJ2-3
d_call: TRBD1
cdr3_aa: CSVSRTGRTDTQYF
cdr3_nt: TGCAGCGTCTCTAGGACAGGGAGGACAGATACGCAGTATTTT

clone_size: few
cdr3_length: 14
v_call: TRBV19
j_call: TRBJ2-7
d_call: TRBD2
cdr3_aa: CASSIGGRAYEQYF
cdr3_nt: TGTGCCAGTAGTATCGGCGGGAGGGCCTACGAGCAGTACTTC

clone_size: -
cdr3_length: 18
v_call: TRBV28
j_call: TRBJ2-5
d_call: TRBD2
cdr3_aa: CASSFRLRRTSGTGEQYF
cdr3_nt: TGTGCCAGCAGTTTTCGCCTTCGCCGGACTAGCGGGACGGGTGAGCAGTACTTC

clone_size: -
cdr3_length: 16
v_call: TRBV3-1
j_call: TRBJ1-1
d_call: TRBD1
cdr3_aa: CASSQARTGGVTEAFF
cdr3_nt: TGTGCCAGCAGCCAAGCCAGGACAGGGGGCGTCACTGAAGCTTTCTTT

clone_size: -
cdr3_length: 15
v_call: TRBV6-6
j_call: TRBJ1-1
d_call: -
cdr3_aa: CASSYSGRANTEAFF
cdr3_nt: TGTGCCAGCAGTTACTCGGGCAGGGCGAACACTGAAGCTTTCTTT

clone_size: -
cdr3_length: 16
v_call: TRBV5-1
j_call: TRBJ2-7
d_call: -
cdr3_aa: CASSWNFRMIAYEQYF
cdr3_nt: TGCGCCAGCAGCTGGAATTTCCGCATGATTGCCTACGAGCAGTACTTC

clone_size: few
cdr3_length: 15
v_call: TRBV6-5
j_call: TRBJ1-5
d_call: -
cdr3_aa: CASSYGQYSNQPQHF
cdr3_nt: TGTGCCAGCAGTTACGGACAGTATAGCAATCAGCCCCAGCATTTT

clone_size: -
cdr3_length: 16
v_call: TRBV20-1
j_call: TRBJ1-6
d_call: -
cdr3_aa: CSAPGHGDGYNSPLHF
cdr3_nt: TGCAGTGCCCCGGGACACGGGGATGGATATAATTCACCCCTCCACTTT

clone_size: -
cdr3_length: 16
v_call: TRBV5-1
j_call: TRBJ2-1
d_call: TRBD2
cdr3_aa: CASDRVSGGLPNEQFF
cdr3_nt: TGCGCCAGCGACAGGGTTAGCGGGGGGTTACCCAATGAGCAGTTCTTC

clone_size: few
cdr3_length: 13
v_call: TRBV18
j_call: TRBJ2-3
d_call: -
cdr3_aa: CASSQLTTDTQYF
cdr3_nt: TGTGCCAGCTCACAACTAACTACAGATACGCAGTATTTT

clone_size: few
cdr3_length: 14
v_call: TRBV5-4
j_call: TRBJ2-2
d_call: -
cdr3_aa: CASSLSVNTGELFF
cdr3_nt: TGTGCCAGCAGCTTGTCGGTTAACACCGGGGAGCTGTTTTTT

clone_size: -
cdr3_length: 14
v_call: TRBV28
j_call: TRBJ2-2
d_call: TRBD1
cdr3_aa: CASSRTGWTGELFF
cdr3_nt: TGTGCCAGCAGTCGGACAGGGTGGACCGGGGAGCTGTTTTTT

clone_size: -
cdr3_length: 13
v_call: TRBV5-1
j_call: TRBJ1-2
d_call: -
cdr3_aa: CASSPGEYYGYTF
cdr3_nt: TGCGCCAGCAGCCCGGGGGAGTACTATGGCTACACCTTC

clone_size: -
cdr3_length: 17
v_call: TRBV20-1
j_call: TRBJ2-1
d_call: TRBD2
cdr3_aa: CSAREPFSGSSPNEQFF
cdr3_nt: TGCAGTGCTAGGGAGCCTTTTAGCGGGTCCTCGCCTAATGAGCAGTTCTTC

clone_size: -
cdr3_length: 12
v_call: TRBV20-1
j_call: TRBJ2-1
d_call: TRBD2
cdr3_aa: CSARGRADEQFF
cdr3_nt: TGCAGTGCTCGCGGGAGGGCGGATGAGCAGTTCTTC

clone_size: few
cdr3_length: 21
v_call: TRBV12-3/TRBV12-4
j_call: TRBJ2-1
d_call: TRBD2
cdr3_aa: CASSAQIGLAGAPGSYNEQFF
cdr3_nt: TGTGCCAGCAGTGCCCAAATTGGGCTAGCGGGAGCCCCAGGCTCCTACAATGAGCAGTTCTTC

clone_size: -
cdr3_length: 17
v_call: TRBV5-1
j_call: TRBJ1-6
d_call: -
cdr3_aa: CASSLGSGSSYNSPPHF
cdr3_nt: TGCGCCAGCAGCTTAGGATCAGGGAGCTCCTATAATTCACCCCCCCACTTT

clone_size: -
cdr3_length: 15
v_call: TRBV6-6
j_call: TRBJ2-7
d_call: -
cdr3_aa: CASSYRSGARNEQYF
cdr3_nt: TGTGCCAGCAGTTACAGGTCGGGGGCGCGCAATGAGCAGTACTTC